The present T cell receptor (beta chain) was sequenced within a study of T cell changes during pregnancy in multiple sclerosis. Assay used: immunoSEQ multiplex PCR; TCRdb lists only in-frame clones, some missing. Here the sample spans about 60,000 clones, around 96% being singletons. The CDR3 extends over 14 amino acids. From germline, CDR1 is MNHNY and CDR2 SVGAGI (reference sequence). The junction had 6 bases not matched to a gene; V was cut back by 8 bases and J by 8 bases. The origin of this receptor is a female donor with multiple sclerosis, enrolled in a pregnancy study. Sequences were derived from CD8+ T cells from peripheral blood mononuclear cells, sampled after pregnancy. This rearrangement joins TRBV6-6 to TRBJ2-2, with 12 nucleotides matching TRBD1. The CDR3 region has the DNA TGTGCCAGCGGGGACAGGGGGCGCGGGGGGGAGCTGTTTTTT. Translation: CASGDRGRGGELFF.